This entry lists 13 T cell receptor beta chains sequenced from one sample in a study of cytomegalovirus exposure and HLA in healthy donors. PCR employed 60 Vbeta and 13 Jbeta primers. Here immunoSEQ multiplex PCR was the method, and the copy in TCRdb shows in-frame clones only, minus some. Of 170,000 or so clones in the sample, under 80% were seen once. The sequenced sample consisted of PBMCs. The receptors originated from a woman between 45 and 60 years old in good health and CMV-seropositive.

This clone was counted a few times. The CDR3 is CASSVVDSGGSNTGELFF. For the CDR3, the DNA is TGTGCCAGCAGCGTAGTGGATAGCGGGGGTTCGAACACCGGGGAGCTGTTTTTT. V and J are TRBV9 and TRBJ2-2, with 9 bases lining up with TRBD2. V lost 0 bases to trimming and J lost 0 bases; unmatched junction nucleotides: 6. The CDR3 extends over 18 amino acids. Germline V lookup: CDR1 SGDLS, CDR2 YYNGEE. Filled out from reference TRBV9 and TRBJ2-2, the complete variable domain reads DSGVTQTPKHLITATGQRVTLRCSPRSGDLSVYWYQQSLDQGLQFLIQYYNGEERAKGNILERFSAQQFPDLHSELNLSSLELGDSALYFCASSVVDSGGSNTGELFFGEGSRLTVL.

This clone was detected only once. The chain carries TRBV15 and TRBJ1-1; D might be TRBD1 (6 bases). Trimming cost V 4 bases and J 0 bases, with 12 bases left between them. This CDR3 is 15 amino acids long. CDR1 and CDR2 (germline): LNHNV, YYDKDF (reference sequence). The CDR3 loop reads CATSTGTIMNTEAFF. The CDR3 coding sequence is TGTGCCACCAGCACCGGGACAATCATGAACACTGAAGCTTTCTTT. The full variable domain, its missing parts supplied by reference TRBV15 and TRBJ1-1, is DAMVIQNPRYQVTQFGKPVTLSCSQTLNHNVMYWYQQKSSQAPKLLFHYYDKDFNNEADTPDNFQSRRPNTSFCFLDIRSPGLGDTAMYLCATSTGTIMNTEAFFGQGTRLTVV.

The rearrangement uses TRBV15 and TRBJ1-5; D uncertain. The length of the CDR3 is 15 residues. Germline assignment: CDR1 LNHNV and CDR2 YYDKDF (reference sequence). The V gene lost 0 bases and the J gene lost 1 base, with 7 bases spanning the gap. In nucleotides, the CDR3 is TGTGCCACCAGCAGAGATCAACAGAGCAATCAGCCCCAGCATTTT. Its protein is CATSRDQQSNQPQHF.

The rearrangement links TRBV6-5 to TRBJ1-2; the D gene is possibly TRBD1 (5 bases). The CDR3 consists of 13 residues. CDR1 and CDR2 (germline): MNHEY, SVGAGI. Trimming pared 6 bases from V and 7 bases from J, leaving 15 bases between. CDR3 DNA sequence: TGTGCCAGCAGCCTCGACAGTTCCAGTGGCTACACCTTC. It translates to CASSLDSSSGYTF.

The chain has TRBV9 and TRBJ1-1, with D maybe TRBD1 (5 bases). The V end lost 4 bases, the J end lost 3 bases, and 13 bases lay between the germline ends. The CDR3 loop spans 14 amino acids. Per the germline V gene, CDR1 is SGDLS and CDR2 is YYNGEE. Here the CDR3 DNA reads TGTGCCAGCAGCCCCCGGCTAGGGGACACTGAAGCTTTCTTT. It specifies CASSPRLGDTEAFF.

This chain links TRBV5-5 with TRBJ2-2; D not resolved. V lost 2 bases and J 2 bases, leaving 7 bases between the germline ends. Germline V gene data show CDR1 as SGHKS and CDR2 as YYEKEE (reference sequence). The CDR3 runs to 14 residues. The CDR3: CASSFAANTGELFF. The CDR3 nucleotides read TGTGCCAGCAGCTTCGCGGCTAACACCGGGGAGCTGTTTTTT.

This clone was picked up a small number of times. This sequence joins TRBV19 and TRBJ2-6, with TRBD1 matching over 10 bases. The junction had 9 bases not matched to a gene; V was cut back by 7 bases and J by 3 bases. Germline CDR1 and CDR2: LNHDA and SQIVND (reference sequence). This CDR3 comprises 17 residues. In DNA form, the CDR3 reads TGTGCCAGTAAAGAGGGGACAGGGGTACTTGGGGCCAACGTCCTGACTTTC. As protein: CASKEGTGVLGANVLTF.

This clone was observed a handful of times. The CDR3 nucleotides are TGTGCCAGCAGCCGAGGGGACTTTGTAGATACGCAGTATTTT. Protein: CASSRGDFVDTQYF. The rearrangement uses TRBV7-9 and TRBJ2-3, with a possible D match to TRBD2 (6 bases). CDR3 length: 14 amino acids. Germline V gene sequence: CDR1 SEHNR, CDR2 FQNEAQ (reference sequence). The ends were cut back, 5 bases at V and 5 bases at J, with 14 bases in the middle.

This chain connects TRBV7-8 to TRBJ1-5, with a possible D match to TRBD1 (5 bases). Deletions cut 1 base from V and 7 bases from J, with 11 bases between. CDR3 size: 14 residues. In germline, CDR1 is SGHVS, CDR2 FQNEAQ. CDR3 loop: CASSLGPGDQPQHF. The CDR3 DNA follows: TGTGCCAGCAGCTTAGGCCCGGGGGACCAGCCCCAGCATTTT.

The J gene is TRBJ1-1, the V gene TRBV30; 9 bases match TRBD1. CDR1 is GTSNPN and CDR2 is SVGIG in the germline V gene (reference sequence). CDR3 length: 11 residues. With V trimmed by 3 bases and J by 11 bases, 4 bases remained unmatched. The CDR3 reads CAWRDRGFAFF. CDR3 DNA: TGTGCCTGGAGGGACAGGGGCTTCGCTTTCTTT.

CDR3 loop: CASGQGFEKLFF. As DNA, the CDR3 is TGTGCCAGCGGACAGGGGTTTGAAAAACTGTTTTTT. J is TRBJ1-4 and V is TRBV7-9; 9 bases map to TRBD1. Per the germline V gene, CDR1 is SEHNR and CDR2 is FQNEAQ (reference sequence). The V gene end was trimmed by 8 bases and the J gene end by 7 bases; junction bases not matched to a gene: 2. There are 12 residues in the CDR3.

The chain is built from TRBV6-1 and TRBJ2-6, with D possibly matching TRBD2 (6 bases). V was shortened by 8 bases and J by 2 bases, with 13 bases between the two germline ends. This CDR3 has 15 residues. Germline CDR1 and CDR2: MNHNS and SASEGT. The CDR3 is CASSSGEAGANVLTF. The CDR3 bases are TGTGCCAGCTCCTCGGGGGAGGCTGGGGCCAACGTCCTGACTTTC.

In its sample, this clone was seen once. V and J are TRBV11-2 and TRBJ2-5; 10 nucleotides line up with TRBD2. Trimming took 0 bases from V and 4 from J; bases not matched to a gene: 8. The CDR3 is 17 amino acids. Germline V CDR1 and CDR2: SGHAT, FQNNGV. The CDR3 here is CASSLEMSGGEGETQYF. CDR3 DNA: TGTGCCAGCAGCTTAGAAATGAGCGGGGGGGAAGGAGAGACCCAGTACTTC.